This is a list of T cell receptor beta chains from one sample in a study of shared clonotypes between healthy human individuals. Measured with immunoSEQ multiplex PCR; TCRdb has only the in-frame clones, and not every one. The sample has a few million clones; around 94% are singletons. The specimen was naive CD4+ T cells sorted from blood. The receptors derive from a man younger than 35 in good health. CDR3s include the opening cysteine and the closing phenylalanine or tryptophan. A D gene is named only where the DNA matches it firmly. Not every row has a clone size; where given, it reads once, few, many or a size class.

>NA|few|TRBJ1-2|TRBV15
CATSNRYGYTF
TGTGCCACCAGTAACCGCTATGGCTACACCTTC
>NA|NA|TRBJ2-7|TRBV7-2
CASSLGLRRGNYEQYF
TGTGCCAGCAGCTTAGGACTGCGCAGGGGAAACTACGAGCAGTACTTC
>NA|NA|TRBJ2-7|TRBV15
CATSRDPGYNYEQYF
TGTGCCACCAGCAGAGATCCGGGCTACAACTACGAGCAGTACTTC
>TRBD2|once|TRBJ2-2|TRBV30
CAWRAIGLAGDGTGELFF
TGTGCCTGGAGGGCGATAGGACTAGCGGGAGATGGTACCGGGGAGCTGTTTTTT
>NA|NA|TRBJ1-1|TRBV19
CASSHLGRGTEAFF
TGTGCCAGTAGCCACCTGGGTAGAGGCACTGAAGCTTTCTTT
>NA|NA|TRBJ2-5|TRBV5-4
CASSSPGLLRETQYF
TGTGCCAGCAGCTCCCCGGGACTGCTAAGAGAGACCCAGTACTTC
>NA|NA|TRBJ1-5|TRBV30
CAWSVGPLLHQPQHF
TGTGCCTGGAGTGTAGGGCCGCTCCTTCATCAGCCCCAGCATTTT
>TRBD2|NA|TRBJ2-3|TRBV13
CASSLTGLAGDDTQYF
TGTGCCAGCAGCTTAACGGGACTGGCGGGAGATGATACGCAGTATTTT
>TRBD1|NA|TRBJ2-3|TRBV7-9
CASSLVGQVLYF
TGTGCCAGCAGCTTAGTGGGACAGGTACTGTATTTT
>NA|NA|TRBJ1-1|TRBV7-9
CASSLGSGRTEAFF
TGTGCCAGCAGCTTAGGATCGGGGAGAACTGAAGCTTTCTTT
>TRBD1|NA|TRBJ2-2|TRBV5-1
CASSTGTANTGELFF
TGCGCCAGCAGTACCGGGACAGCGAACACCGGGGAGCTGTTTTTT
>NA|NA|TRBJ1-6|TRBV30
CAWSPSRTWGLRADSPLHF
TGTGCCTGGAGTCCCTCCCGTACTTGGGGACTACGAGCTGATTCACCCCTCCACTTT
>TRBD1|NA|TRBJ2-7|TRBV5-1
CASSYRTGDPSYEQYF
TGCGCCAGCAGCTACCGTACAGGGGACCCCTCCTACGAGCAGTACTTC
>NA|NA|TRBJ2-2|TRBV27
CASSLLDTGELFF
TGTGCCAGCAGTTTACTCGACACCGGGGAGCTGTTTTTT
>NA|NA|TRBJ1-6|TRBV6-1
CASSEDIGQYNSPLHF
TGTGCCAGCAGTGAAGACATCGGCCAGTATAATTCACCCCTCCACTTT
>NA|NA|TRBJ1-1|TRBV5-1
CASSGTGRDTEAFF
TGCGCCAGCAGCGGAACAGGGAGAGACACTGAAGCTTTCTTT
>NA|NA|TRBJ1-1|TRBV5-1
CASSLGWGTEAFF
TGCGCCAGCAGCTTGGGGTGGGGCACTGAAGCTTTCTTT
>NA|NA|TRBJ1-2|TRBV28
CASSFVSYGYTF
TGTGCCAGCAGTTTCGTCAGCTATGGCTACACCTTC
>TRBD1|NA|TRBJ2-3|TRBV5-1
CASSLSGQGAVMDTQYF
TGCGCCAGCAGCTTATCGGGACAGGGGGCCGTTATGGATACGCAGTATTTT
>NA|NA|TRBJ1-4|TRBV29-1
CSVSAGANEKLFF
TGCAGCGTCTCCGCCGGGGCTAATGAAAAACTGTTTTTT
>TRBD1|NA|TRBJ1-5|TRBV6-1
CASSSGQGHNQPQHF
TGTGCCAGCAGTTCGGGACAGGGGCACAATCAGCCCCAGCATTTT
>TRBD2|NA|TRBJ2-3|TRBV28
CASSGGLAGGPSTDTQYF
TGTGCCAGCAGTGGAGGACTAGCGGGAGGGCCTAGCACAGATACGCAGTATTTT
>NA|NA|TRBJ2-2|TRBV18
CASSPLYTNTGELFF
TGTGCCAGCTCACCCCTATATACGAACACCGGGGAGCTGTTTTTT
>NA|NA|TRBJ2-2|TRBV5-1
CASSLDSGNTGELFF
TGCGCCAGCAGCTTGGATTCAGGGAACACCGGGGAGCTGTTTTTT
>NA|NA|TRBJ2-7|TRBV5-4
CASSPGSSYEQYF
TGTGCCAGCAGCCCCGGGAGCTCCTACGAGCAGTACTTC
>NA|NA|TRBJ1-4|TRBV4-1
CASSQGLRGVNEKLFF
TGCGCCAGCAGCCAAGGGCTTCGGGGGGTTAATGAAAAACTGTTTTTT
>TRBD2|once|TRBJ2-2|TRBV28
CASSGLAGRGELFF
TGTGCCAGCAGTGGACTAGCGGGACGCGGGGAGCTGTTTTTT
>NA|NA|TRBJ2-5|TRBV29-1
CSVAKSGLGETQYF
TGCAGCGTTGCAAAAAGTGGACTTGGAGAGACCCAGTACTTC
>NA|NA|TRBJ2-7|TRBV10-3
CAIGDPAGYEQYF
TGTGCCATCGGGGACCCAGCGGGCTACGAGCAGTACTTC
>NA|NA|TRBJ1-1|TRBV11-2
CASSTDSRNTEAFF
TGTGCCAGCAGCACGGACAGCAGGAACACTGAAGCTTTCTTT
>NA|NA|TRBJ2-3|TRBV7-2
CASSRERGTDTQYF
TGTGCCAGCAGCCGCGAGCGCGGCACAGATACGCAGTATTTT
>NA|NA|TRBJ2-1|TRBV6-5
CASSSPGAEREFF
TGTGCCAGCAGTTCGCCCGGCGCGGAGAGGGAGTTCTTC
>NA|few|TRBJ2-1|TRBV10-3
CAISDSYNEQFF
TGTGCCATCAGTGACTCCTACAATGAGCAGTTCTTC
>NA|NA|TRBJ1-2|TRBV28
CASSSESAGYTF
TGTGCCAGCAGTTCAGAATCCGCTGGCTACACCTTC
>TRBD2|NA|TRBJ2-3|TRBV18
CASSPPRGGVYSSDTQYF
TGTGCCAGCTCACCACCCCGGGGAGGGGTGTATTCTTCAGATACGCAGTATTTT
>NA|NA|TRBJ1-4|TRBV18
CASSPNQGPGEKLFF
TGTGCCAGCTCACCAAATCAAGGGCCGGGTGAAAAACTGTTTTTT
>NA|NA|TRBJ1-2|TRBV5-5
CASSETGQGYTF
TGTGCCAGCAGCGAAACAGGGCAAGGCTACACCTTC
>NA|NA|TRBJ2-7|TRBV7-9
CASSPGAGVYEQYF
TGTGCCAGCAGCCCCGGGGCAGGGGTCTACGAGCAGTACTTC
>NA|NA|TRBJ1-1|TRBV29-1
CSAGGGENTEAFF
TGCAGCGCAGGTGGGGGGGAGAACACTGAAGCTTTCTTT
>TRBD1|NA|TRBJ1-1|TRBV10-1
CASRGQGKGGTEAFF
TGCGCCAGCCGGGGACAGGGTAAAGGCGGGACTGAAGCTTTCTTT
>NA|NA|TRBJ1-1|TRBV5-4
CASSLGQDYSEAFF
TGTGCCAGCAGCTTGGGGCAGGATTATTCTGAAGCTTTCTTT
>NA|NA|TRBJ2-7|TRBV4-1
CASSTPGDTSYEQYF
TGCGCCAGCAGCACGCCGGGGGACACCTCATACGAGCAGTACTTC
>NA|NA|TRBJ1-2|TRBV10-2
CASSESKQPSNYGYTF
TGCGCCAGCAGTGAGTCGAAACAGCCTTCTAACTATGGCTACACCTTC
>NA|NA|TRBJ1-2|TRBV28
CASSPGDDSYGYTF
TGTGCCAGCAGTCCCGGGGACGACTCTTATGGCTACACCTTC
>NA|NA|TRBJ2-5|TRBV4-1
CASSQGVGGGETQYF
TGCGCCAGCAGCCAAGGGGTGGGGGGAGGAGAGACCCAGTACTTC
>NA|NA|TRBJ2-5|TRBV29-1
CSSTRGETQYF
TGCAGCTCCACCCGGGGGGAGACCCAGTACTTC
>NA|NA|TRBJ1-2|TRBV2
CASKNRPNYGYTF
TGTGCCAGCAAGAACAGACCAAACTATGGCTACACCTTC
>TRBD2|NA|TRBJ2-2|TRBV10-1
CASRGEAGIGELFF
TGCGCCAGCAGGGGAGAAGCGGGAATCGGGGAGCTGTTTTTT
>TRBD2|NA|TRBJ2-3|TRBV5-3
CARKSGGSGDTQYF
TGTGCCAGAAAGTCGGGGGGATCTGGGGATACGCAGTATTTT
>NA|NA|TRBJ1-1|TRBV5-1
CASTLQDPNTEAFF
TGCGCCAGCACCTTACAGGACCCGAACACTGAAGCTTTCTTT
>NA|NA|TRBJ2-1|TRBV7-2
CASSFVNEQFF
TGTGCCAGCAGCTTCGTTAATGAGCAGTTCTTC